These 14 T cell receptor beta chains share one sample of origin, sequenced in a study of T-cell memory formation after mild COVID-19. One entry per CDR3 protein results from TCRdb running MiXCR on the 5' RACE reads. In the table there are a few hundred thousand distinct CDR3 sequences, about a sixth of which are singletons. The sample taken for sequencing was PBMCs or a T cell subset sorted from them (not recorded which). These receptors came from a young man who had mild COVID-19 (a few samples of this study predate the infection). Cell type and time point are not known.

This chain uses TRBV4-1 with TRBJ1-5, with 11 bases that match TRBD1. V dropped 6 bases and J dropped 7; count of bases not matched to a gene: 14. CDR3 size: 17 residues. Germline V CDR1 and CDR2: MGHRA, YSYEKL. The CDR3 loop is CASRQLYGQGARQPQHF. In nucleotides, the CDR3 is TGCGCCAGCAGGCAATTATACGGACAGGGGGCAAGGCAGCCCCAGCATTTT.

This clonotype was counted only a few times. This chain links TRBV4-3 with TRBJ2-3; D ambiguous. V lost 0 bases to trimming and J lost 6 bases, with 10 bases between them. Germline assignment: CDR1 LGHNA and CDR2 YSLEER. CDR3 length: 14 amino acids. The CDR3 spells CASSQEPRPDTQYF. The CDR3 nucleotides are TGCGCCAGCAGCCAAGAACCGCGCCCTGATACGCAGTATTTT.

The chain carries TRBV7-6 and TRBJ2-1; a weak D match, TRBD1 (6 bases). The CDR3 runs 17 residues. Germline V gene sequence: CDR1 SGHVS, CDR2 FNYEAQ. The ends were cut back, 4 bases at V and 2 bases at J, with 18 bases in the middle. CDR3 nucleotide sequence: TGTGCCAGCAGCTCCATACCCGACAGGCCTACCTACAATGAGCAGTTCTTC. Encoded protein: CASSSIPDRPTYNEQFF.

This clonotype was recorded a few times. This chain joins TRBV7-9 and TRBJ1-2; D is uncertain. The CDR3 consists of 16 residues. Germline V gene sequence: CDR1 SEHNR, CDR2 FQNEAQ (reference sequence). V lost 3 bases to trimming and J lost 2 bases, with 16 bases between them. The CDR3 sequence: CASSFQTSTTNYGYTF. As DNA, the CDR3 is TGTGCCAGCAGCTTTCAAACCTCGACAACCAACTATGGCTACACCTTC.

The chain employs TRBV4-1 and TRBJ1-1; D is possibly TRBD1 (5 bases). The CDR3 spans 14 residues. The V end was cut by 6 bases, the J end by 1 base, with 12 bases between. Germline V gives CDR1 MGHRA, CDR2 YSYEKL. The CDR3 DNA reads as TGCGCCAGCAGAGGACCGACAGCGAACACTGAAGCTTTCTTT. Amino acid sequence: CASRGPTANTEAFF.

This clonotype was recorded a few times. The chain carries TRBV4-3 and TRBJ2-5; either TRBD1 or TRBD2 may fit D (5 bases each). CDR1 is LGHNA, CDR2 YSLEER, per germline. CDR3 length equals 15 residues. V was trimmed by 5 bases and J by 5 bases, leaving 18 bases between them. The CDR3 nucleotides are TGCGCCAGCAGCAGGGTAGGCAGAGGGGAGGAGACCCAGTACTTC. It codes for CASSRVGRGEETQYF.

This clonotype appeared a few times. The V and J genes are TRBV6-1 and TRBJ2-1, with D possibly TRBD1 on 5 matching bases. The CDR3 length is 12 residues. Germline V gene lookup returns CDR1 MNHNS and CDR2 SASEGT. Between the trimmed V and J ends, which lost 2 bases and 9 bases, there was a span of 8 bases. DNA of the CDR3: TGTGCCAGCAGTGAACTAGGGGCTGAGCAGTTCTTC. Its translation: CASSELGAEQFF.

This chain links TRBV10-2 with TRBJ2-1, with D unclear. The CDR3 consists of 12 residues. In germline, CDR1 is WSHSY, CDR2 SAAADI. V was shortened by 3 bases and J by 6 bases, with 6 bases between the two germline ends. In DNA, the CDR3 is TGCGCCAGCAGTGATTGGGCCAATGAGCAGTTCTTC. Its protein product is CASSDWANEQFF.

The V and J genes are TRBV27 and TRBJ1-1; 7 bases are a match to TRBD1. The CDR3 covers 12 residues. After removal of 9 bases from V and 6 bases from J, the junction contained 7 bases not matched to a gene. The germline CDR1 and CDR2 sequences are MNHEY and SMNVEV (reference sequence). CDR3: CASRGQDPEAFF. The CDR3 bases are TGTGCCAGTAGAGGACAGGACCCTGAAGCTTTCTTT.

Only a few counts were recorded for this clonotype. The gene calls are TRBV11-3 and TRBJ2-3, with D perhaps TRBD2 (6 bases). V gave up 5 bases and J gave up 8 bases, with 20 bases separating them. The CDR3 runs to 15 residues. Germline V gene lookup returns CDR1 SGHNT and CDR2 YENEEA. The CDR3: CASSPGLPRAGTQYF. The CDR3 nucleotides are TGTGCCAGCAGCCCCGGACTACCGCGGGCGGGTACGCAGTATTTT.

In nucleotides, the CDR3 is TGCAGTGCTAGAGTAGCGGGGGGAGCCAAAAACATTCAGTACTTC. It yields the protein CSARVAGGAKNIQYF. This chain uses TRBV20-1 with TRBJ2-4, with TRBD2 identical over 10 bases. V dropped 1 base and J dropped 0; count of bases not matched to a gene: 0. This CDR3 contains 15 residues. Germline V CDR1 and CDR2: DFQATT, SNEGSKA (reference sequence).

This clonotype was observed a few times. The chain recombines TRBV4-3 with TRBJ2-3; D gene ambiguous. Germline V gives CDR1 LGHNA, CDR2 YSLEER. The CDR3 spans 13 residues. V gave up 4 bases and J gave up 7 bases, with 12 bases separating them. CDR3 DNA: TGCGCCAGCAGCCGTCTCATAGGGAATACGCAGTATTTT. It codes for CASSRLIGNTQYF.

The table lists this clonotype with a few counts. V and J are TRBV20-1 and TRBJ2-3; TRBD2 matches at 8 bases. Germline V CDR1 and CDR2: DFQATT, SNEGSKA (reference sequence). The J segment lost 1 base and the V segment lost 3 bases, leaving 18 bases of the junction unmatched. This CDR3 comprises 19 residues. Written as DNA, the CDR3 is TGCAGTGCTAGGCCCCTGGTTGGACTAGCAGATGGGGGCACAGATACGCAGTATTTT. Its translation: CSARPLVGLADGGTDTQYF.

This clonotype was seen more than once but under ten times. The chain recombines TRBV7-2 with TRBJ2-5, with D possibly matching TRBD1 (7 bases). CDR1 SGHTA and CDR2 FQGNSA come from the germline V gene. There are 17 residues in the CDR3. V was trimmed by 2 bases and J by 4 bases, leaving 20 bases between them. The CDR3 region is CASSLTAARGRGETQYF. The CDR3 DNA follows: TGTGCCAGCAGCTTAACCGCAGCGAGGGGGCGGGGAGAGACCCAGTACTTC.